This T cell receptor beta chain was captured by sequencing in a study of blood T cell repertoires in COVID-19. The overall study: Specimens from acute and convalescent COVID-19 originated in the United States, Italy and Spain.

The method was immunoSEQ multiplex PCR; TCRdb's version includes in-frame clones alone and lacks a portion of them. The sample carries over 120,000 clones, approximately 86% recorded once. Trimming shortened V by 2 bases and J by 9 bases, and 16 bases separated the two germline ends. Per the germline V gene, CDR1 is KGHDR and CDR2 is SFDVKD. The CDR3 runs 15 residues. The sequenced sample consisted of peripheral blood. This rearrangement joins TRBV24-1 to TRBJ2-1; possible D gene TRBD2, 7 bases. The sequence came from a woman aged 50 to 65 with acute or convalescent COVID-19. The CDR3 DNA reads TGTGCCACCAGTGATTCCCAGGGGAGGGATTTTGAGCAGTTCTTC. Residues: CATSDSQGRDFEQFF.